Listed here is a single T cell receptor (beta chain). The sample comes from a study of blood T cell repertoires in COVID-19. Turning to the study itself: Spain, Italy and the United States supplied samples that represented acute and convalescent COVID-19. Sample material is recorded as cDNA or gDNA derived from T cells, B-cell-depleted T cells, or PBMCs.

Original processing methods: Scientists estimated how many nucleated cells there were by amplifying reference gene primers. Here immunoSEQ multiplex PCR was the method, and the copy in TCRdb shows in-frame clones only, minus some. That table gives V, J and clone size, and the DNA gave D and trimming. Among 140,000 or so clones, around nine tenths were seen once, and the ten largest hold 8% to 11%. The CDR3 totals 19 residues. The germline CDR1 and CDR2 sequences are KGHSH and LQKENI. The V segment lost 6 bases and the J segment 5 bases; nucleotides outside the gene matches: 23. The sequence came from a man in his 60s with active or convalescent COVID-19. Input material: peripheral blood. This chain connects TRBV18 to TRBJ2-5; TRBD1 matches at 8 bases. The CDR3 loop is CASSPSPGLPGQVGETQYF. CDR3 sequence (DNA): TGTGCCAGCTCCCCGTCGCCGGGTTTACCGGGACAGGTGGGGGAGACCCAGTACTTC.